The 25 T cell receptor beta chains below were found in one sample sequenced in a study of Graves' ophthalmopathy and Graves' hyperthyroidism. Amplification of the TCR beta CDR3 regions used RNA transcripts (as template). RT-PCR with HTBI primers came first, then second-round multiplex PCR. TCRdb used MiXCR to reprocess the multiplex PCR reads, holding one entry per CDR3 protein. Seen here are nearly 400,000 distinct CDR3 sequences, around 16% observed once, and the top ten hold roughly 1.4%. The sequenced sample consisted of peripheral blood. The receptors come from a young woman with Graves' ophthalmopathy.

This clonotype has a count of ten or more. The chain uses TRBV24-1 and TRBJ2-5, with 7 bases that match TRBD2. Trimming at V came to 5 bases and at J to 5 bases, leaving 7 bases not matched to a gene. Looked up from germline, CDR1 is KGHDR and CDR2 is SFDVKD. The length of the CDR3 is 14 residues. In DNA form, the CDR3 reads TGTGCCACCAGTGGGGCGGGAGATAGGGAGACCCAGTACTTC. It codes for CATSGAGDRETQYF.

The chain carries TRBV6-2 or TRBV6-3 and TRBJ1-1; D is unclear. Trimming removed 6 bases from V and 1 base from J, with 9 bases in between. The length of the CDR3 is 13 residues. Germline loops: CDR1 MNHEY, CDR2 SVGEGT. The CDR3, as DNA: TGTGCCAGCAGATGGGAAGCGAACACTGAAGCTTTCTTT. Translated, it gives CASRWEANTEAFF.

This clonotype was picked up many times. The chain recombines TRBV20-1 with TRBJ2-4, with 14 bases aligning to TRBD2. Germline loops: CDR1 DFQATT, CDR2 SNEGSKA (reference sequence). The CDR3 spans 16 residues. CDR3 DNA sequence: TGCAGCCGAGGGACTAGCGGGGGTCTAGCCAAAAACATTCAGTACTTC. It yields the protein CSRGTSGGLAKNIQYF.

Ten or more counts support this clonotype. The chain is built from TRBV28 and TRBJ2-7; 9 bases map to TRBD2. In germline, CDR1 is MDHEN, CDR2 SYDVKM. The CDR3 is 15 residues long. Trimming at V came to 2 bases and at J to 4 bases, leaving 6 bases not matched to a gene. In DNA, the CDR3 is TGTGCCAGCAGTTTAATAACTAGCGGGTTGTACGAGCAGTACTTC. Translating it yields CASSLITSGLYEQYF.

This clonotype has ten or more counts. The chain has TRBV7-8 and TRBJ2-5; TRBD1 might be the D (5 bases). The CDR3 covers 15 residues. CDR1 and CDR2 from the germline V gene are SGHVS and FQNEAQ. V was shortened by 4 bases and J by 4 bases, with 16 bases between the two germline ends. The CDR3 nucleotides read TGTGCCAGCAGCTCCCCTCCCGACAGAAGAGAGACCCAGTACTTC. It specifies CASSSPPDRRETQYF.

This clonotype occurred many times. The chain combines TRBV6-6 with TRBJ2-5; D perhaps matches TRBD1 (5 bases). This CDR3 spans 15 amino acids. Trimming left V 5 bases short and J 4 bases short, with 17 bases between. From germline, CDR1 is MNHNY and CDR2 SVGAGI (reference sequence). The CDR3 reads CASSIQRRGGETQYF. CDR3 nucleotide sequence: TGTGCCAGCAGTATTCAGCGAAGGGGTGGAGAGACCCAGTACTTC.

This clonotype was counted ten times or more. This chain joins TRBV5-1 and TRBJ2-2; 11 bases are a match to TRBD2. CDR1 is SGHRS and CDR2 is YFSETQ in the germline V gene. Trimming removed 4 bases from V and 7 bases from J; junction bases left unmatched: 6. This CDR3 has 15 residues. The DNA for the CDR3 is TGCGCCAGCAGCCGTACTAGCGGGGGTATCGGGGAGCTGTTTTTT. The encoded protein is CASSRTSGGIGELFF. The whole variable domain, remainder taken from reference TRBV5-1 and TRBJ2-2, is KAGVTQTPRYLIKTRGQQVTLSCSPISGHRSVSWYQQTPGQGLQFLFEYFSETQRNKGNFPGRFSGRQFSNSRSEMNVSTLELGDSALYLCASSRTSGGIGELFFGEGSRLTVL.

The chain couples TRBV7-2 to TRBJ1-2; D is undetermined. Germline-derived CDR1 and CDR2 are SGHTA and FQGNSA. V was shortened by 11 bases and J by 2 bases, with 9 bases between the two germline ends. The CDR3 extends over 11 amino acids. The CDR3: CAGSDNYGYTF. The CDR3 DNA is TGTGCCGGCTCGGACAACTATGGCTACACCTTC. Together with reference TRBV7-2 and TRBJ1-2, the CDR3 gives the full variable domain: GAGVSQSPSNKVTEKGKDVELRCDPISGHTALYWYRQSLGQGLEFLIYFQGNSAPDKSGLPSDRFSAERTGGSVSTLTIQRTQQEDSAVYLCAGSDNYGYTFGSGTRLTVV.

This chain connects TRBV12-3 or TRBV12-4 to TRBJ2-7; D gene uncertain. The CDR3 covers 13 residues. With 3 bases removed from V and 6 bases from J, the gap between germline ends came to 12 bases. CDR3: CASSLNRPSEQYF. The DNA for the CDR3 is TGTGCCAGCAGTTTGAACAGACCCAGCGAGCAGTACTTC.

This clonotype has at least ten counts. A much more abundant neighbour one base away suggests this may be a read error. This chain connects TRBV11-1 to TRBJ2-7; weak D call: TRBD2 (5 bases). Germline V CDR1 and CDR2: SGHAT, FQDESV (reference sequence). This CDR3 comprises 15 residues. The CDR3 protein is CAGSLPAVEVREQYF. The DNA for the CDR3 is TGTGCCGGCAGCTTACCGGCGGTGGAGGTGCGCGAGCAGTACTTC.

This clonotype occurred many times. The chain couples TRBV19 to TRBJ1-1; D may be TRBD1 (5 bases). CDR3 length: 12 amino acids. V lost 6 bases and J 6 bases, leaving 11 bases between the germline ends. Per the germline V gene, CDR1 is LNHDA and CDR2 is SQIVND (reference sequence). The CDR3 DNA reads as TGTGCCAGTAGCTCCCGACAGTCTGAAGCTTTCTTT. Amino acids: CASSSRQSEAFF.

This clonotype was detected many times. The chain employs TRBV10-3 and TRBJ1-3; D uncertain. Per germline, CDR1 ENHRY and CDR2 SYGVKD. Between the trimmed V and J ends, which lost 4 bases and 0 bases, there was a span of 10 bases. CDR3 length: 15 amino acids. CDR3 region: CAISGGTISGNTIYF. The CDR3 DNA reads TGTGCCATCAGTGGAGGCACCATCTCTGGAAACACCATATATTTT.

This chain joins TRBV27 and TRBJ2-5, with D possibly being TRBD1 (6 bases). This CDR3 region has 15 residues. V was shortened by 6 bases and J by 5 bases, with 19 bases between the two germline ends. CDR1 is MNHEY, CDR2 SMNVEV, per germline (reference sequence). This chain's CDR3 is CASRSDLQGGETQYF. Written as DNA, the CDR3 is TGTGCCAGCAGATCCGACTTACAGGGTGGGGAGACCCAGTACTTC.

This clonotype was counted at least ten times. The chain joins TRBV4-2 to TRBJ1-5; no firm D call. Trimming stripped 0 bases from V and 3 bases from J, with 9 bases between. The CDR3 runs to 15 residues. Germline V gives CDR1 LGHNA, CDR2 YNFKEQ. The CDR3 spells CASSQEGGYNQPQHF. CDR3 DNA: TGTGCCAGCAGCCAAGAGGGCGGGTACAATCAGCCCCAGCATTTT.

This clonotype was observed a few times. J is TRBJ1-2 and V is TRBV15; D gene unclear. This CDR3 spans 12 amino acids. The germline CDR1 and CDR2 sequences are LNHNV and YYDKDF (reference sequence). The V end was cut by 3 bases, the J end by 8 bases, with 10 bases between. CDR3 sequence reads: CATSRDLRGYTF. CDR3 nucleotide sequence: TGTGCCACCAGCAGGGACCTCAGGGGCTACACCTTC. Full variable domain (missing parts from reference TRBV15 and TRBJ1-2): DAMVIQNPRYQVTQFGKPVTLSCSQTLNHNVMYWYQQKSSQAPKLLFHYYDKDFNNEADTPDNFQSRRPNTSFCFLDIRSPGLGDTAMYLCATSRDLRGYTFGSGTRLTVV.

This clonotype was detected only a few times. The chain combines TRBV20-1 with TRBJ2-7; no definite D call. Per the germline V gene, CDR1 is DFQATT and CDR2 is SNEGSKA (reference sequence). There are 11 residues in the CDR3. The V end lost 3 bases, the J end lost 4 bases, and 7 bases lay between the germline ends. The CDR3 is CSARSEYEQYF. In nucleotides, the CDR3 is TGCAGTGCTAGGTCGGAGTACGAGCAGTACTTC.

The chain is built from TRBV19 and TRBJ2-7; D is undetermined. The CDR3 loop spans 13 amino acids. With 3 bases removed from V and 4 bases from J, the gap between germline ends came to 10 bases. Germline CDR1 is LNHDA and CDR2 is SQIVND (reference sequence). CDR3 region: CASSIFHLYEQYF. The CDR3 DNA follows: TGTGCCAGTAGTATCTTCCACTTGTACGAGCAGTACTTC.

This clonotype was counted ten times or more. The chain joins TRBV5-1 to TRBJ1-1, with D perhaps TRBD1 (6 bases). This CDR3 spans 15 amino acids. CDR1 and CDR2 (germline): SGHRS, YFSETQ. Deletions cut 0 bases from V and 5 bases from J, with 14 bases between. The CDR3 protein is CASSLGDTLGTEAFF. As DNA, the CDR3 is TGCGCCAGCAGCTTGGGGGACACCCTGGGGACTGAAGCTTTCTTT.

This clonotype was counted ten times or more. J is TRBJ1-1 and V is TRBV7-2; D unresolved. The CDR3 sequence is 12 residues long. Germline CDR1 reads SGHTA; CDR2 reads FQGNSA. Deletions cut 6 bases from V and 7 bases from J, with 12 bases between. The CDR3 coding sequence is TGTGCCAGCAGTTCACAGCGGATTGAAGCTTTCTTT. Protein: CASSSQRIEAFF. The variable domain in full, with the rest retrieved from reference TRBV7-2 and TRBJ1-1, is GAGVSQSPSNKVTEKGKDVELRCDPISGHTALYWYRQSLGQGLEFLIYFQGNSAPDKSGLPSDRFSAERTGGSVSTLTIQRTQQEDSAVYLCASSSQRIEAFFGQGTRLTVV.

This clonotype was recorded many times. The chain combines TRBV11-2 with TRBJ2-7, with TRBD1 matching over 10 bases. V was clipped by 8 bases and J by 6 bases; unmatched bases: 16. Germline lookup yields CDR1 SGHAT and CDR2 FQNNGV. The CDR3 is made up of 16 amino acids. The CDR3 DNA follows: TGTGCCAGCTTTTTAGTGAAGACAGGGGGCGTCCGCGAGCAGTACTTC. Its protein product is CASFLVKTGGVREQYF. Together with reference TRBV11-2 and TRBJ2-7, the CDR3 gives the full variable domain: EAGVAQSPRYKIIEKRQSVAFWCNPISGHATLYWYQQILGQGPKLLIQFQNNGVVDDSQLPKDRFSAERLKGVDSTLKIQPAKLEDSAVYLCASFLVKTGGVREQYFGPGTRLTVT.

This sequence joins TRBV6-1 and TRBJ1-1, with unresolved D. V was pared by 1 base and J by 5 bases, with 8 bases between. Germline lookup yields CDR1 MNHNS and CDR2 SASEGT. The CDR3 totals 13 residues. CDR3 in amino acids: CASSEVSRTEAFF. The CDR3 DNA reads TGTGCCAGCAGTGAAGTTTCGAGAACTGAAGCTTTCTTT.

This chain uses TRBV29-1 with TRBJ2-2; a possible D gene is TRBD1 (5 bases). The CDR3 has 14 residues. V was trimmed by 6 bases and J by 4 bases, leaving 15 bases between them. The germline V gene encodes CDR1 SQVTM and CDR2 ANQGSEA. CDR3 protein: CSVTGASGTGELFF. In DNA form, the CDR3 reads TGCAGCGTCACAGGCGCCTCCGGCACCGGGGAGCTGTTTTTT.

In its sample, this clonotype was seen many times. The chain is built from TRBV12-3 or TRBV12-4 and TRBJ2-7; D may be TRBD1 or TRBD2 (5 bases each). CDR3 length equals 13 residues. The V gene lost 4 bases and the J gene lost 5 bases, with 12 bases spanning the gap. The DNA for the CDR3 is TGTGCCAGCAGTTCGGGGACCGTGGACGAGCAGTACTTC. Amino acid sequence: CASSSGTVDEQYF.

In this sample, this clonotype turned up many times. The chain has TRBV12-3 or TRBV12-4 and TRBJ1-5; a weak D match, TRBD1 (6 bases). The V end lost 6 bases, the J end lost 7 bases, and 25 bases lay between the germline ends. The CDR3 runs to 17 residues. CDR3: CASSLWGARFFPQPQHF. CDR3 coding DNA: TGTGCCAGCAGCCTATGGGGGGCCCGGTTTTTCCCGCAGCCCCAGCATTTT.

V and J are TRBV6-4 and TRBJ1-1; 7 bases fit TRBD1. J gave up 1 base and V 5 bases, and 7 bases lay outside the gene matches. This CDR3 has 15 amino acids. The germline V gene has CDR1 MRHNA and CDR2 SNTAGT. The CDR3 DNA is TGTGCCAGCAGTTACCGACAGGGCGCGAACACTGAAGCTTTCTTT. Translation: CASSYRQGANTEAFF.